What follows is one T cell receptor beta chain and its context. This clonotype was recorded a few times. The target of this receptor is not known. There are no base qualities to consult, and no much larger clone falls within one base. These data are taken from a study of blood T cells in healthy people across ages (dated by TCRdb to between 2014 and 2016). Turning to the overall study: In model experiments, template switching captured roughly one uniquely barcoded TCR beta cDNA molecule for every two T cells. For two donors (one aged 18 to 30 and one aged 80 or older), the study analyzed two additional independent replicas of 1 million unique cDNA reads from the same blood draw. To avoid experimental bias, donors of different ages were spread randomly across the sequencing lanes. Using deep sequencing normalized with unique cDNA molecular identifiers, the study measured how TCR beta repertoire diversity changes with age. The donors were split into four age groups: young (average 16 years), middle-aged (more than 35), aged (roughly 68) and long-lived (roughly 88). The study at large found these results: Estimates of total diversity from one million sequenced T cells were regarded as lower bounds and underestimates. The percentage of naive T cells measured by flow cytometry correlated strongly with observed TCR beta diversity. Compared with the aged group, more naive CD4+ T cells, fewer expanded clones and increased TCR diversity were shown by the long-lived group, suggesting age selection. Observed TCR beta diversity per million T cells fell roughly linearly with age, and a significant reduction was already apparent by age around 36. Because profiling used bulk unsorted PBMCs, naive and antigen-experienced compartments could not be compared conclusively. Because donor CMV infection status was unknown, age-related changes in expanded clonotypes were potentially confounded.

CDR1 and CDR2 are drawn from the germline V gene: SGHAT, FQNNGV. The CDR3 goes from the cysteine to the phenylalanine over 15 residues. Only the CDR3 region is kept as DNA, spanning 45 bases read in frame from base 1. Trimming leaves V shorter by 5 bases and J shorter by 1 base, with the junction holding 8 bases beyond the gene matches. Donors were under 40 systemically healthy Caucasian individuals from Russia aged 6 to 90 years. Each donor gave approximately 10 milliliters of peripheral blood, collected into EDTA-treated Vacutainer tubes. Ficoll-Paque density-gradient centrifugation was used to isolate PBMCs, with at least 7 million per sample. Total RNA, at least 6 micrograms per sample, was extracted from PBMCs with Trizol reagent. For every donor, an aliquot of PBMCs went through flow cytometry to measure the percentages of naive CD45RAhigh/CD27high T cells. Library preparation employed 5' RACE. The data were produced on an Illumina HiSeq 2500. The second PCR ran for roughly 6 to 11 cycles and used a J-beta primer mix along with a sample-barcoded 5' primer. Each TCR beta cDNA molecule received a unique molecular identifier from a template-switch 5' adaptor carrying 12 random nucleotides. Each sample yielded at least 2.5 million CDR3-containing paired-end reads. The Mint cDNA synthesis kit, primed by a TRBC-specific oligonucleotide, was used to synthesize first-strand cDNA from all RNA. All cDNA was treated with uracil-DNA glycosylase and then went through a first 18-cycle PCR with the universal primers M1SS and BC2_uni_R. For the original study's pipeline: Each sample was normalized by randomly selecting 1 million high-quality reads, each carrying a distinct molecular identifier. Reads sharing molecular identifiers were discarded rather than binned into consensus sequences. CDR3 identification, clonotype clustering and error correction used MiTCR with a Q25 quality threshold and the strictest error-elimination algorithm. A nonparametric unseen species model with Euler transformation was used to estimate lower-bound total TCR beta diversity. The public reads were reprocessed in TCRdb via fastp at Q25 and MiXCR, keeping in-frame beta chains. Identical CDR3 proteins give one entry, which carries the most common genes and DNA. The V and J calls and clone size come from TCRdb's table, not from the authors' own analysis. The sample contains roughly 720,000 distinct CDR3 sequences, approximately 55% of them found a single time. About two fifths of the sample is in the top ten clones.

This receptor was identified in a man at least 80 years old in good health. The sequenced sample consisted of blood. Recombination joined TRBV11-2 with TRBJ2-7; 7 central bases correspond to TRBD1. The CDR3 corresponds to CASSLDRAVSYEQYF. The nucleotide sequence is TGTGCCAGCAGCCTCGACAGGGCCGTTTCCTACGAGCAGTACTTC.